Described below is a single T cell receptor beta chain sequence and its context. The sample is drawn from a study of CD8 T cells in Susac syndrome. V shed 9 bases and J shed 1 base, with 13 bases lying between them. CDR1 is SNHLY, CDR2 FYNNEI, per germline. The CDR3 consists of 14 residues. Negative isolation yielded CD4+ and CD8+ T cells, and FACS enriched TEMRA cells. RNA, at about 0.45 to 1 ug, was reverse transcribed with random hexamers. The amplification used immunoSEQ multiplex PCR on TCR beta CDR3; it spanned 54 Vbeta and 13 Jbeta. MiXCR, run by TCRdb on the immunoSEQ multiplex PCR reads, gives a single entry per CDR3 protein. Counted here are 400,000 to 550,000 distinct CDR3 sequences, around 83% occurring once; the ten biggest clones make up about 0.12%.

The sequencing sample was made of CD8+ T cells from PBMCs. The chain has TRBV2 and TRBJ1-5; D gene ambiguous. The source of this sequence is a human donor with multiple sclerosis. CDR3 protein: CASEGIRSNQPQHF. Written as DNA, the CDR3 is TGTGCCAGTGAGGGAATCCGCAGCAATCAGCCCCAGCATTTT. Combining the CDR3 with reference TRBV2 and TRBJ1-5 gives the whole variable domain EPEVTQTPSHQVTQMGQEVILRCVPISNHLYFYWYRQILGQKVEFLVSFYNNEISEKSEIFDDQFSVERPDGSNFTLKIRSTKLEDSAMYFCASEGIRSNQPQHFGDGTRLSIL.